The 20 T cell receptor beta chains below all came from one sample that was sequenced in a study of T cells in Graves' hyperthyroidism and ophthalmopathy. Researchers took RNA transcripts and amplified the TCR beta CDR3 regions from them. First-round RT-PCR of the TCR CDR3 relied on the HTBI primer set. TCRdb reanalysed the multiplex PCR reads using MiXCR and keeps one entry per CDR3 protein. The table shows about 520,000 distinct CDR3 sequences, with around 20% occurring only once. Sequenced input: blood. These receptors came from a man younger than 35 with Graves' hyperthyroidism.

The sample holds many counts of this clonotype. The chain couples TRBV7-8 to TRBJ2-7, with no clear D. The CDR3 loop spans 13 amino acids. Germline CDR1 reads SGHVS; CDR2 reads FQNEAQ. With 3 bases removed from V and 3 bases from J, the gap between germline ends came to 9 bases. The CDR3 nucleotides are TGTGCCAGCAGCTTCGCTAGTTTCTACGAGCAGTACTTC. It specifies CASSFASFYEQYF.

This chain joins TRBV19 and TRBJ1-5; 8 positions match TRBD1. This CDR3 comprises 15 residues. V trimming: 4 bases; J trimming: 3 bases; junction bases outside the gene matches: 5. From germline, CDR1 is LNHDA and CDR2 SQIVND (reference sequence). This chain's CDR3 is CASSSTGGTNQPQHF. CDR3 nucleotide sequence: TGTGCCAGTAGTAGCACAGGGGGAACCAATCAGCCCCAGCATTTT. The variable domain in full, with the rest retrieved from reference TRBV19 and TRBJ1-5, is DGGITQSPKYLFRKEGQNVTLSCEQNLNHDAMYWYRQDPGQGLRLIYYSQIVNDFQKGDIAEGYSVSREKKESFPLTVTSAQKNPTAFYLCASSSTGGTNQPQHFGDGTRLSIL.

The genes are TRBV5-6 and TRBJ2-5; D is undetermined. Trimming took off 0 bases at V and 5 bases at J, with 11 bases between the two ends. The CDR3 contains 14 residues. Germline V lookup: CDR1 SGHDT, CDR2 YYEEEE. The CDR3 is CASSLELAAETQYF. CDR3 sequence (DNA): TGTGCCAGCAGCTTGGAGTTAGCTGCTGAGACCCAGTACTTC.

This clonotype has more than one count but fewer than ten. CDR3 sequence reads: CASSQEGVGQPQHF. Here the CDR3 DNA reads TGCGCCAGCAGCCAAGAAGGGGTCGGGCAGCCCCAGCATTTT. The chain is built from TRBV4-1 and TRBJ1-5; the D gene is possibly TRBD1 (5 bases). The CDR3 contains 14 residues. Germline assignment: CDR1 MGHRA and CDR2 YSYEKL. Trimming stripped 0 bases from V and 7 bases from J, with 10 bases between.

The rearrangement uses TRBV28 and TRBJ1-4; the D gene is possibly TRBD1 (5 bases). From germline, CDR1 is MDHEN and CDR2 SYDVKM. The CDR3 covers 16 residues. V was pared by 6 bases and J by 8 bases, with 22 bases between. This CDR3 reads CASSPTPLGTGEKLFF. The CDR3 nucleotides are TGTGCCAGCAGCCCAACCCCGTTGGGGACCGGCGAAAAACTGTTTTTT.

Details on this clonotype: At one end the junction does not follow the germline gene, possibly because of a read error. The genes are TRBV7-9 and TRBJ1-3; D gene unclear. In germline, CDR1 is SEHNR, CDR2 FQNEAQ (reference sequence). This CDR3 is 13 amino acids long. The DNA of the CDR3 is TGTGCCAGCAGCTTAGGCTCTCGAAACACTATATATTTT. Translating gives CASSLGSRNTIYF. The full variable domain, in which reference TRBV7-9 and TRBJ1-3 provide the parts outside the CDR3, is DTGVSQNPRHKITKRGQNVTFRCDPISEHNRLYWYRQTLGQGPEFLTYFQNEAQLEKSRLLSDRFSAERPKGSFSTLEIQRTEQGDSAMYLCASSLGSRNTIYFGEGSWLTVV.

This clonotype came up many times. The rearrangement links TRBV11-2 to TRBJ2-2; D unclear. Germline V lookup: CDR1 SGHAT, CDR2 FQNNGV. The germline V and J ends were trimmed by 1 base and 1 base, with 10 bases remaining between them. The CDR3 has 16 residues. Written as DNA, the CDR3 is TGTGCCAGCAGCTTAGGAAAAGGCTTGAACACCGGGGAGCTGTTTTTT. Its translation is CASSLGKGLNTGELFF.

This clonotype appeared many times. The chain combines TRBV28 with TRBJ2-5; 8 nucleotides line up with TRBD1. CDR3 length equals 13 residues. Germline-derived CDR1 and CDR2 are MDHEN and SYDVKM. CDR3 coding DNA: TGTACCTCAAGGGGCAGGGGGCGGGAGACCCAGTACTTC. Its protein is CTSRGRGRETQYF.

The CDR3 here is CASSFRTSEETQYF. In nucleotides, the CDR3 is TGTGCCAGCAGCTTTAGGACTAGCGAAGAGACCCAGTACTTC. This sequence joins TRBV7-8 and TRBJ2-5; TRBD2 matches at 9 bases. CDR1 is SGHVS, CDR2 FQNEAQ, per germline. This CDR3 is 14 amino acids long. Trimming cost V 3 bases and J 3 bases; bases outside gene matches: 2.

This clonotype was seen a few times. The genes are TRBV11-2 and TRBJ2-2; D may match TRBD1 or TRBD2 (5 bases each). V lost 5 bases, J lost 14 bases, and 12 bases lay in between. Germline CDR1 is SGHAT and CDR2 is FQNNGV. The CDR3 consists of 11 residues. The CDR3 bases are TGTGCCAGCAGCCTCGGGACGGAACTGTTTTTT. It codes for CASSLGTELFF. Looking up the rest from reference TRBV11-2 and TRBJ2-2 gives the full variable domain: EAGVAQSPRYKIIEKRQSVAFWCNPISGHATLYWYQQILGQGPKLLIQFQNNGVVDDSQLPKDRFSAERLKGVDSTLKIQPAKLEDSAVYLCASSLGTELFFGEGSRLTVL.

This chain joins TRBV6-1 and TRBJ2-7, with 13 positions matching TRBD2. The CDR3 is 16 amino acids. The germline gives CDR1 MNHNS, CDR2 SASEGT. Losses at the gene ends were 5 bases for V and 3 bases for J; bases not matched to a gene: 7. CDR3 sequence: CASSPGLAGARYEQYF. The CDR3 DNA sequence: TGTGCCAGCAGTCCTGGACTAGCGGGGGCCCGCTACGAGCAGTACTTC.

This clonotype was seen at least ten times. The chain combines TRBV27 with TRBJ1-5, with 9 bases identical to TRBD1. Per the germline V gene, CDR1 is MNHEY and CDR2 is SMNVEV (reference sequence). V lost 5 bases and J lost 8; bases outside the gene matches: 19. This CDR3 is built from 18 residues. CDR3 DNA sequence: TGTGCCAGCAGTAAGGGACAGGGTTATCCGTCGCCTGTTGAGCCCCAGCATTTT. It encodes CASSKGQGYPSPVEPQHF.

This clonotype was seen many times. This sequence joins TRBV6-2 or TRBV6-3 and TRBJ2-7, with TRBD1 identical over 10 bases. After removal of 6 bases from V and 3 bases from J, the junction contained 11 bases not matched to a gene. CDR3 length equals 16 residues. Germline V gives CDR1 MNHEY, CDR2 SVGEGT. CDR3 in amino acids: CASRSGQGNWHYEQYF. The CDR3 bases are TGTGCCAGCAGATCGGGACAGGGGAATTGGCACTACGAGCAGTACTTC.

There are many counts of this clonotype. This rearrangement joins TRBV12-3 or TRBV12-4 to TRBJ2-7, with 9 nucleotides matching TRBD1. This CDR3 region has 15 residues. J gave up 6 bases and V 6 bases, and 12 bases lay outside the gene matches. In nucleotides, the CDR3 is TGTGCCAGCAGAGCCGGGACAGGGCTTGTTGGCGAGCAGTACTTC. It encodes CASRAGTGLVGEQYF.

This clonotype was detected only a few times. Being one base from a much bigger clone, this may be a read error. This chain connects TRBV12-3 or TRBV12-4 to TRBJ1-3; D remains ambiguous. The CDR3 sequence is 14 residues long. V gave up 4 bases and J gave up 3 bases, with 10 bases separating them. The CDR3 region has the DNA TGTGCCAGCAGTTCGCCGGGAGGTGGAAACACCATATATTTT. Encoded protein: CASSSPGGGNTIYF.

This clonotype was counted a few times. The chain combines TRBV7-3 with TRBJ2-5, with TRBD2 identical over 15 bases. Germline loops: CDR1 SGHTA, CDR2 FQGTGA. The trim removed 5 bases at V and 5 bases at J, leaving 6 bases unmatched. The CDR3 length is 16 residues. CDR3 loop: CASSPGTSGGMETQYF. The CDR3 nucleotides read TGTGCCAGCAGCCCAGGGACTAGCGGGGGGATGGAGACCCAGTACTTC.

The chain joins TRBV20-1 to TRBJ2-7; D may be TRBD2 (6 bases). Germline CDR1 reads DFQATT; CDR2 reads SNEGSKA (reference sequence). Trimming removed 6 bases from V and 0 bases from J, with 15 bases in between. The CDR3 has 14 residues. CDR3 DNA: TGCAGTGCCACGATAGCGGCCTTCTCCTACGAGCAGTACTTC. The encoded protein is CSATIAAFSYEQYF.

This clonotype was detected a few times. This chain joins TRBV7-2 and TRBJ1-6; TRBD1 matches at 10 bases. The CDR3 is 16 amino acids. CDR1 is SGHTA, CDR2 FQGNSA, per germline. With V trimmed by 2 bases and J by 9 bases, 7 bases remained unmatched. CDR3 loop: CASSLFPGQGTSPLHF. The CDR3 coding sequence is TGTGCCAGCAGCTTATTCCCGGGACAGGGGACTTCACCCCTCCACTTT. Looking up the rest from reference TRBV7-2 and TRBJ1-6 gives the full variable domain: GAGVSQSPSNKVTEKGKDVELRCDPISGHTALYWYRQSLGQGLEFLIYFQGNSAPDKSGLPSDRFSAERTGGSVSTLTIQRTQQEDSAVYLCASSLFPGQGTSPLHFGNGTRLTVT.

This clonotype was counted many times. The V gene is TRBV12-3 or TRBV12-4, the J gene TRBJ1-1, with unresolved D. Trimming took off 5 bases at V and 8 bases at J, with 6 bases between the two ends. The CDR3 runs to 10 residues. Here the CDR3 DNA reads TGTGCCAGCAGTAGGAGCGAAGCTTTCTTT. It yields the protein CASSRSEAFF.

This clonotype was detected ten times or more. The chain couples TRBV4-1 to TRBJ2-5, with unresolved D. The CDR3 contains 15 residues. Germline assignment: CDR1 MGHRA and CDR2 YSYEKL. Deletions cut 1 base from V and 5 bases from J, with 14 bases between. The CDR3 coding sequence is TGCGCCAGCAGCCAAGGTGCAGGCCCCGGGGAGACCCAGTACTTC. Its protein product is CASSQGAGPGETQYF.